This T cell receptor beta chain derives from a study of a mutant IDH1 vaccine in newly diagnosed glioma. Method: immunoSEQ multiplex PCR; TCRdb's copy keeps in-frame clones and lacks some. The repertoire holds 30,000 to 35,000 clones, with about nine tenths as singletons. This CDR3 is built from 14 residues. Germline CDR1 reads SGDLS; CDR2 reads YYNGEE. V was trimmed by 0 bases and J by 5 bases, leaving 12 bases between them. The time point here: baseline, week 1 (first vaccination visit). Indicated treatment: pre-vaccination baseline after standard-of-care therapy. This TCR came from a middle-aged woman with glioma. The sequences come from PBMCs, collected from a glioma patient treated with radiotherapy, temozolomide or both. The V call is TRBV9, the J call TRBJ2-7; D is unclear. Here the CDR3 DNA reads TGTGCCAGCAGCGTAGATATGGGCGGAAACGAGCAGTACTTC. Translated, it gives CASSVDMGGNEQYF. Supplemented by reference TRBV9 and TRBJ2-7, the full variable domain reads DSGVTQTPKHLITATGQRVTLRCSPRSGDLSVYWYQQSLDQGLQFLIQYYNGEERAKGNILERFSAQQFPDLHSELNLSSLELGDSALYFCASSVDMGGNEQYFGPGTRLTVT.